The 5 T cell receptor beta chains below come from one sample, sequenced in a study of cytomegalovirus exposure and HLA in healthy donors. The PCR contained 60 Vbeta and 13 Jbeta primers. Clones were read by immunoSEQ multiplex PCR, and TCRdb kept only the in-frame ones, dropping some. The data show about 76,000 clones, 79% seen once. Input material: PBMCs. The receptors shown here come from a man aged 30 to 39 in good health and CMV-seronegative.

The chain is built from TRBV7-8 and TRBJ1-3; no clear D gene. V lost 2 bases to trimming and J lost 0 bases, with 11 bases between them. The V gene's germline CDR1 is SGHVS and CDR2 FQNEAQ. The CDR3 covers 16 residues. The CDR3 DNA reads as TGTGCCAGCAGCTTATCCCCAGGTTTCTCTGGAAACACCATATATTTT. Its translation: CASSLSPGFSGNTIYF.

This clone was seen once. The chain recombines TRBV19 with TRBJ1-2; 8 bases map to TRBD1. The CDR3 runs 14 residues. The germline V gene encodes CDR1 LNHDA and CDR2 SQIVND (reference sequence). The V gene end was trimmed by 0 bases and the J gene end by 10 bases; junction bases not matched to a gene: 7. CDR3 region: CASSIDRGTGDYTF. CDR3 bases: TGTGCCAGTAGTATAGATCGGGGGACAGGAGACTACACCTTC. Combining the CDR3 with reference TRBV19 and TRBJ1-2 gives the whole variable domain DGGITQSPKYLFRKEGQNVTLSCEQNLNHDAMYWYRQDPGQGLRLIYYSQIVNDFQKGDIAEGYSVSREKKESFPLTVTSAQKNPTAFYLCASSIDRGTGDYTFGSGTRLTVV.

As concerns this clone: The junction differs from germline at one of its ends, possibly a read error. The sample carries other DNA sequences with the same CDR3. The V and J genes are TRBV12-5 and TRBJ2-7, with TRBD2 identical over 11 bases. The CDR3 runs to 17 residues. Germline V gene lookup returns CDR1 LGHNT and CDR2 FRNRAP. CDR3 DNA sequence: TGTGCTAGTGTCCCAGTTGGTGGTAGCGGGAGGGACTACGAGCAGTATTTC. This translates into CASVPVGGSGRDYEQYF.

The rearrangement uses TRBV7-9 and TRBJ1-1; possibly TRBD1 for D (6 bases). CDR1 is SEHNR and CDR2 is FQNEAQ in the germline V gene (reference sequence). The CDR3 covers 15 residues. Trimming took 1 base from V and 5 from J, leaving 14 bases between them. CDR3 coding DNA: TGTGCCAGCAGCTTAGACCAGGGGATGACAACTGAAGCTTTCTTT. It yields the protein CASSLDQGMTTEAFF.

The CDR3 region has the DNA TGTGCCAGCAGCTCTATAAACCGCGGAGTCGGGGAGCTGTTTTTT. It translates to CASSSINRGVGELFF. This sequence joins TRBV5-4 and TRBJ2-2; no clear D gene. CDR3 length: 15 amino acids. CDR1 and CDR2 (germline): SGHNT, YYREEE (reference sequence). Deletions cut 3 bases from V and 7 bases from J, with 16 bases between.